This T cell receptor (beta chain) comes out of a study of blood T cell repertoires in COVID-19. The cohort comprised adults aged about 18 to 100 years residing in about two dozen US areas. Grouping used clinical history reported by participants in a survey and questionnaire. Donors in Cohort 3 counted as recovered after two negative PCRs, clearance, or symptom resolution. The assay was immunoSEQ multiplex PCR, and TCRdb's table has in-frame clones only and misses some. Here the sample spans about 470,000 clones, roughly 90% being singletons. The CDR3 sequence is 14 residues long. The V gene lost 3 bases and the J gene lost 1 base, with 10 bases spanning the gap. The germline gives CDR1 SGHRS, CDR2 YFSETQ. This clone came up once.

This chain connects TRBV5-1 to TRBJ2-5; D possibly corresponds to TRBD2 (6 bases). The sequence derives from a young woman who had recovered from COVID-19. Specimen: PBMCs or T cells enriched from blood (not recorded which). In DNA form, the CDR3 reads TGCGCCAGCAGCTGGGGGACTTCCCAAGAGACCCAGTACTTC. This sequence encodes CASSWGTSQETQYF.